This is a list of T cell receptor beta chains from one sample in a study of T cells after yellow fever vaccination. TCRdb fed the 5' RACE reads into MiXCR, producing one record per CDR3 protein. The sample has hundreds of thousands of distinct CDR3 sequences, 6.2% seen once. The input for sequencing was PBMCs, taken 5 days after the yellow fever booster vaccination. The receptors were gathered from a man aged 25 to 40 who received the YFV17D yellow fever vaccine. The CDR3 runs from the conserved cysteine through the conserved F or W. Part of the rows lack a size; the others show once, few, many or a class for expanded clones.

>-|TRBV6-2/TRBV6-3|TRBJ2-1|14
CASSYSDSQNEQFF
>few|TRBV7-9|TRBJ2-3|15
CASSRTSGGTDTQYF
>few|TRBV5-1|TRBJ2-1|17
CASSLVPSGGILNEQFF
>many|TRBV24-1|TRBJ2-7|13
CATNVADSYEQYF
>-|TRBV29-1|TRBJ2-2|14
CSAGVAGNTGELFF
>few|TRBV7-2|TRBJ2-3|15
CASSADSLSTDTQYF
>many|TRBV20-1|TRBJ2-5|14
CSATQPAGGETQYF
>few|TRBV5-1|TRBJ2-5|15
CASSEGNGSKETQYF
>-|TRBV18|TRBJ2-1|14
CASSPWRAGNEQFF
>-|TRBV29-1|TRBJ2-3|15
CSVEDRPRGQVPQYF
>-|TRBV29-1|TRBJ2-3|15
CSVVRVGTGTDTQYF
>few|TRBV6-2/TRBV6-3|TRBJ2-1|13
CATLLAGINEQFF
>few|TRBV20-1|TRBJ2-3|14
CSAEGHAATDTQYF
>few|TRBV29-1|TRBJ1-1|15
CSGEGQDWGNTEAFF
>few|TRBV20-1|TRBJ2-2|14
CSGTGTGDTGELFF
>-|TRBV6-1|TRBJ2-1|13
CASSATGYNEQFF
>-|TRBV18|TRBJ2-3|13
CASSPDRSLTQYF
>many|TRBV5-1|TRBJ2-7|16
CASSLDSGPNGYEQYF
>many|TRBV5-1|TRBJ2-1|14
CASVPLAGHNEQFF
>few|TRBV5-8|TRBJ2-5|16
CASSLSQGNIRQTQYF
>many|TRBV20-1|TRBJ2-4|12
CSARNLAGIQYF